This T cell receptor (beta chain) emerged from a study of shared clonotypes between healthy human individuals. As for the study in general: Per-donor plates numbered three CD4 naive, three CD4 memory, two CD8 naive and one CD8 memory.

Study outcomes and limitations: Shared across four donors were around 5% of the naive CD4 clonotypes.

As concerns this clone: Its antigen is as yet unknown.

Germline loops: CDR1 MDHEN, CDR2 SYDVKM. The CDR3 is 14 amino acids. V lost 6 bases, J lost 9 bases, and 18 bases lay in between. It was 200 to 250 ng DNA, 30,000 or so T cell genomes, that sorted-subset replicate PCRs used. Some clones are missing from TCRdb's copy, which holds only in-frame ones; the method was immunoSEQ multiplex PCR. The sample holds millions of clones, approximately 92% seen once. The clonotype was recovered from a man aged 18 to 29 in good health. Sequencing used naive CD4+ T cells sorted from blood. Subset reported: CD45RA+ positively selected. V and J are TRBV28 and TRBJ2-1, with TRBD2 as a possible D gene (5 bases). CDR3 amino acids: CASSPIGVSREQFF. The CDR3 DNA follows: TGTGCCAGCAGCCCCATCGGGGTGAGTCGTGAGCAGTTCTTC.